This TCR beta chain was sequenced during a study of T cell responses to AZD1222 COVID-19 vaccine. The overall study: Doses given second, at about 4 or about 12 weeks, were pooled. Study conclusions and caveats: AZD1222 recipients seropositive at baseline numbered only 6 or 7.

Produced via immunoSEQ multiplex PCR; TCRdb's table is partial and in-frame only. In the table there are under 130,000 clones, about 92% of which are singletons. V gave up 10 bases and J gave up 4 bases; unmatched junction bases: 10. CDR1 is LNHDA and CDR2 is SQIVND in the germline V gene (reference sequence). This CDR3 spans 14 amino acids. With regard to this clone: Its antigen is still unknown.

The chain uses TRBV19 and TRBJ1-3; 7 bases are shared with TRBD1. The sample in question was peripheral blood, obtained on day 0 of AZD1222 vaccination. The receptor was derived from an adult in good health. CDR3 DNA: TGTGCCACCGGCCTCGGGACAGTAGGAAACACCATATATTTT. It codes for CATGLGTVGNTIYF.